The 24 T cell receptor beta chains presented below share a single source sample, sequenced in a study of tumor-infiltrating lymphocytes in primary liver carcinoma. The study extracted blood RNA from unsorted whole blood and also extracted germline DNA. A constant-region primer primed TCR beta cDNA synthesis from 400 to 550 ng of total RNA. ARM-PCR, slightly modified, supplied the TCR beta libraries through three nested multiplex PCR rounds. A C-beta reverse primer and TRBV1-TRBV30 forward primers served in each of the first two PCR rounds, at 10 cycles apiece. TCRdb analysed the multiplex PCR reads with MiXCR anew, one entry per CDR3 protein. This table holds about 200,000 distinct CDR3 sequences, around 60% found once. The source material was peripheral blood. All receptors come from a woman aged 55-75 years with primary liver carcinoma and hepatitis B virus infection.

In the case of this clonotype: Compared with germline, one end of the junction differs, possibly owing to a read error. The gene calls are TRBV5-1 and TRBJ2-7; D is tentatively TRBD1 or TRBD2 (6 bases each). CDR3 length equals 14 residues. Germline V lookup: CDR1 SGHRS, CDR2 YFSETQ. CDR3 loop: CASRPGGLNYGQYF. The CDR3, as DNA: TGCGCCAGCAGGCCCGGGGGCCTAAATTACGGGCAGTACTTC.

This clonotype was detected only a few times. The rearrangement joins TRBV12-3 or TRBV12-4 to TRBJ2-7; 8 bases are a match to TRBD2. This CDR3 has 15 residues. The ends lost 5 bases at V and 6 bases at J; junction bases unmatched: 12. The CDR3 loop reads CASSPLGGGVREQYF. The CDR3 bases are TGTGCCAGCAGTCCCCTCGGGGGGGGAGTGCGCGAGCAGTACTTC.

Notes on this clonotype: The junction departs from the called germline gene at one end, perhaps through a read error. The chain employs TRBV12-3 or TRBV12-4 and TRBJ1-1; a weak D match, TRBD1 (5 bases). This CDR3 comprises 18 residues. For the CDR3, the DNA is TGTGGCAGCAGTTTTTTTCCCCGACAGATTTTGGGGAACACTGAAGCTTTCTTT. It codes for CGSSFFPRQILGNTEAFF.

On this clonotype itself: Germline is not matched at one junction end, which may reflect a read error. CDR3 coding DNA: TGCACCAGCAGTTTGGGACGGGGACTCTACGAGCAGTACTTC. Translation: CTSSLGRGLYEQYF. This rearrangement joins TRBV5-1 to TRBJ2-7, with D perhaps TRBD2 (6 bases). The CDR3 contains 14 residues. Looked up from germline, CDR1 is SGHRS and CDR2 is YFSETQ.

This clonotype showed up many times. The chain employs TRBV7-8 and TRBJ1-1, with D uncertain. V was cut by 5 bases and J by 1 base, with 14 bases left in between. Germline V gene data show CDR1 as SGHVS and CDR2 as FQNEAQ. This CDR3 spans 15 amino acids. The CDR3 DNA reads TGTGCCAGCAGCAGACGACAAGGTGAGAACACTGAAGCTTTCTTT. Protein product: CASSRRQGENTEAFF.

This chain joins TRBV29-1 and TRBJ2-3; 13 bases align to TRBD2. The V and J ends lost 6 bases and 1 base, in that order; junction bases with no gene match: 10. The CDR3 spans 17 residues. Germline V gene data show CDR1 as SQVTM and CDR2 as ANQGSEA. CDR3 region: CSVGVLAGGGGTDTQYF. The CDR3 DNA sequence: TGCAGCGTGGGGGTACTAGCGGGAGGGGGAGGCACAGATACGCAGTATTTT.

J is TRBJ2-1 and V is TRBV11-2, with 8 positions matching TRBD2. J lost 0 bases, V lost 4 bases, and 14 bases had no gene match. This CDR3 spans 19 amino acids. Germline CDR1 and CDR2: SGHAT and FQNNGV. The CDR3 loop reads CASSSGRTSFWSSYNEQFF. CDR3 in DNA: TGTGCCAGCAGCTCTGGCAGGACTAGCTTTTGGAGCTCCTACAATGAGCAGTTCTTC.

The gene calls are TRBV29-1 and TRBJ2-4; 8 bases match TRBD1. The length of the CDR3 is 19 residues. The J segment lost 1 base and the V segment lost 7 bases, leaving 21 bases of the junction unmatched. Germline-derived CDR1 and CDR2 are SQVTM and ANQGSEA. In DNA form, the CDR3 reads TGCAGCGCTATGACAGGGGCAGGCGGGGAGCTGGCGGCCAAAAACATTCAGTACTTC. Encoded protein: CSAMTGAGGELAAKNIQYF.

CDR3 in amino acids: CAISGEQGNEKLFF. The CDR3 region has the DNA TGTGCCATCAGTGGGGAACAGGGAAATGAAAAACTGTTTTTT. The chain has TRBV10-3 and TRBJ1-4; D is perhaps TRBD1 (6 bases). The germline gives CDR1 ENHRY, CDR2 SYGVKD. The CDR3 sequence is 14 residues long. The V gene lost 4 bases and the J gene lost 5 bases, with 11 bases spanning the gap.

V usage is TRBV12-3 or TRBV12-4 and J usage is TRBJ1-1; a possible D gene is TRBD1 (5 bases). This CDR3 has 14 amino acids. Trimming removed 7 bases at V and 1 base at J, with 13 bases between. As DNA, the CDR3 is TGTGCCAGCAATGTATGGGGGACGAACACTGAAGCTTTCTTT. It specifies CASNVWGTNTEAFF.

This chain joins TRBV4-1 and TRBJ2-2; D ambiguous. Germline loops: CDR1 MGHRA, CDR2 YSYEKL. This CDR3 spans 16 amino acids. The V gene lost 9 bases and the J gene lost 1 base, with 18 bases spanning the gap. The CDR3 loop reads CASCQDLHLNTGELFF. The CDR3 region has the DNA TGCGCCAGTTGCCAAGACTTGCACTTGAACACCGGGGAGCTGTTTTTT.

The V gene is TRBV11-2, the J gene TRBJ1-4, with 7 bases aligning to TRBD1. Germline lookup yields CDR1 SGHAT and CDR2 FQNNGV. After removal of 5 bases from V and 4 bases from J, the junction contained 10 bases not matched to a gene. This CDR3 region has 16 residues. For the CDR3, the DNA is TGTGCCAGCAGCGCCACGACAGGGATTGGTAATGAAAAACTGTTTTTT. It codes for CASSATTGIGNEKLFF.

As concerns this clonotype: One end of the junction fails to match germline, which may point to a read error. CDR3 DNA sequence: TGTGGCAGCAGTTTCTCCACAGGGGGGAACACTGAAGCTTTCTTT. It is translated as CGSSFSTGGNTEAFF. The chain employs TRBV12-3 or TRBV12-4 and TRBJ1-1, with 8 bases matching TRBD1. The CDR3 runs 15 residues.

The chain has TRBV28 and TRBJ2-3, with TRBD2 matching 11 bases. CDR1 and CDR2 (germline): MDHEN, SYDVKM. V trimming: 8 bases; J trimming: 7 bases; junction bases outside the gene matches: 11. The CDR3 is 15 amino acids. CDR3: CASGVTSGSGYTQYF. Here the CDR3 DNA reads TGTGCCAGCGGTGTAACTAGCGGGAGTGGATATACGCAGTATTTT.

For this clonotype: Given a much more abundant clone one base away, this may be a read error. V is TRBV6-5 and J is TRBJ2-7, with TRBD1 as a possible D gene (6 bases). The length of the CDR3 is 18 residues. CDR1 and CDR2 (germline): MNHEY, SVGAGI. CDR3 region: CASSYLLPGQGTRYDQYF. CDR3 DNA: TGTGCCAGCAGTTACTTGTTACCGGGACAAGGAACCCGCTACGACCAGTACTTC.

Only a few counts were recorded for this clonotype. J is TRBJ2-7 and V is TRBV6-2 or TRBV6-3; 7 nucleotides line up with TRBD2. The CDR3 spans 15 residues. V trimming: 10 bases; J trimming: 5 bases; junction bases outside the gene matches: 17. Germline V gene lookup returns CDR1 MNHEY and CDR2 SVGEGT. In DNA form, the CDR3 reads TGTGCCAACACCTCCGCGACTAGCTACGTGAACGAGCAGTACTTC. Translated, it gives CANTSATSYVNEQYF.

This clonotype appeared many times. The CDR3 sequence is CASSPPGQRGYTF. The CDR3 nucleotides are TGTGCCAGCAGTCCCCCGGGTCAGAGGGGCTACACCTTC. The genes are TRBV6-2 or TRBV6-3 and TRBJ1-2; no clear D. Germline assignment: CDR1 MNHEY and CDR2 SVGEGT. The CDR3 runs to 13 residues. Trimming cost V 5 bases and J 8 bases, with 15 bases left between them.

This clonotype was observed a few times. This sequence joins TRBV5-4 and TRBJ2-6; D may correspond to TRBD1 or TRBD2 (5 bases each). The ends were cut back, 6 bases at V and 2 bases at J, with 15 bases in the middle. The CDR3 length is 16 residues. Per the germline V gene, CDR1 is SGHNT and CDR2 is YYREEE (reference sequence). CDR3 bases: TGTGCCAGCACCACAAGGTTGGGGGCTGGGGCCAACGTCCTGACTTTC. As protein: CASTTRLGAGANVLTF.

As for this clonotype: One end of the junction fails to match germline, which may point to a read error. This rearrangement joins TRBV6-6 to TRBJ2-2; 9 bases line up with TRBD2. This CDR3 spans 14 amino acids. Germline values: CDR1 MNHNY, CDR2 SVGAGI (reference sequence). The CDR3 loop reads CTSSSGTSTGELFF. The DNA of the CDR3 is TGTACCAGCAGTAGCGGGACTAGCACCGGGGAGCTCTTTTTT.

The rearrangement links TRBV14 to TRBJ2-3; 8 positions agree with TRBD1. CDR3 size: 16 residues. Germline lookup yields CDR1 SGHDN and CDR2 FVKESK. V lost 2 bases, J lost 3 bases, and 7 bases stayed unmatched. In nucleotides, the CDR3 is TGTGCCAGCAGCCAACGACAGGGGAGAGGGACAGATACGCAGTATTTT. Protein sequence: CASSQRQGRGTDTQYF.

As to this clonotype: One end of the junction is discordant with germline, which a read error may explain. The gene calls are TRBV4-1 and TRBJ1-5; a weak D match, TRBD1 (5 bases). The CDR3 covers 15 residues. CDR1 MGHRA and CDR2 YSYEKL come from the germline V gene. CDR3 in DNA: TGTGCCAGCAGCCAAGCGATGGGGCTAAATCAGCCCCACCATTTT. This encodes CASSQAMGLNQPHHF.

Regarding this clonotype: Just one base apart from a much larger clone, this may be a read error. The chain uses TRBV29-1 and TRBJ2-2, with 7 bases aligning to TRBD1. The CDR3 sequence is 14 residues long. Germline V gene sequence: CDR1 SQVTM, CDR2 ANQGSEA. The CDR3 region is CSVTGTVNSGELFF. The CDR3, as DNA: TGCAGCGTCACCGGGACAGTGAACAGCGGGGAGCTGTTTTTT.

The CDR3 DNA is TGTGCCAGCTGCACAGGAGGGAGTAGAGGGGAGACCCAGTACTTC. Protein: CASCTGGSRGETQYF. The rearrangement links TRBV11-2 to TRBJ2-5; D might be TRBD2 (6 bases). The V end lost 8 bases, the J end lost 5 bases, and 21 bases lay between the germline ends. The CDR3 length is 15 residues. CDR1 is SGHAT and CDR2 is FQNNGV in the germline V gene.

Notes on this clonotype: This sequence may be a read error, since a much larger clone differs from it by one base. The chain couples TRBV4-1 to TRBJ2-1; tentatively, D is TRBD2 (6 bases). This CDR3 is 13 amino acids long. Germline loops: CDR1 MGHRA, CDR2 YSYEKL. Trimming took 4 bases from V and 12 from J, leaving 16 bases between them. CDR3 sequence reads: CASSRDRGGRQFF. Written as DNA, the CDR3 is TGCGCCAGCAGCCGAGATCGGGGAGGAAGGCAGTTCTTC.